These 17 T cell receptor beta chains came from one sample sequenced in a study of OX40 agonist ivuxolimab in advanced cancers. This table comes from immunoSEQ multiplex PCR, and its TCRdb copy is limited to in-frame clones, with some not included. The sample has about 35,000 clones, around nine tenths seen once. The sequencing used CD4+ or CD8+ T cells sorted from blood, collected in a trial of the OX40 agonist ivuxolimab. These receptor sequences come from an adult with an advanced solid tumor such as melanoma, head and neck, liver or kidney cancer.

This chain links TRBV11-2 with TRBJ1-2; D is ambiguous. The CDR3 loop spans 12 amino acids. Germline V gene data show CDR1 as SGHAT and CDR2 as FQNNGV. With 1 base removed from V and 5 bases from J, the gap between germline ends came to 5 bases. The CDR3 region is CASSLGYYGYTF. Here the CDR3 DNA reads TGTGCCAGCAGCTTAGGATATTATGGCTACACCTTC.

The chain uses TRBV28 and TRBJ1-5; D is undetermined. The CDR3 spans 12 residues. The V and J ends lost 6 bases and 7 bases respectively, with 10 bases between them. The germline V gene has CDR1 MDHEN and CDR2 SYDVKM. In nucleotides, the CDR3 is TGTGCCAGCAGCCCTGGCGGACAGCCCCAGCATTTT. This gives the protein CASSPGGQPQHF.

The J gene is TRBJ1-1, the V gene TRBV7-8; D is unclear. Germline V lookup: CDR1 SGHVS, CDR2 FQNEAQ. The germline V and J ends were trimmed by 3 bases and 4 bases, with 18 bases remaining between them. This CDR3 has 16 residues. In DNA, the CDR3 is TGTGCCAGCAGCTTGGCTCTTGCCGGGGAAGGCACTGAAGCTTTCTTT. Translating it yields CASSLALAGEGTEAFF.

V and J are TRBV7-9 and TRBJ2-2; 7 nucleotides match TRBD1. The CDR3 spans 14 residues. From germline, CDR1 is SEHNR and CDR2 FQNEAQ (reference sequence). J was trimmed by 3 bases and V by 5 bases; bases with no gene match: 3. The DNA of the CDR3 is TGTGCCAGCAGCCCGACAGGGTACACCGGGGAGCTGTTTTTT. This codes for CASSPTGYTGELFF.

The V call is TRBV9, the J call TRBJ2-3; the D call may be TRBD1 or TRBD2 (5 bases each). V lost 1 base to trimming and J lost 0 bases, with 9 bases between them. Germline loops: CDR1 SGDLS, CDR2 YYNGEE. The CDR3 has 15 residues. CDR3 sequence: CASSVRDLSTDTQYF. CDR3 bases: TGTGCCAGCAGCGTACGGGACCTTAGCACAGATACGCAGTATTTT.

This sequence joins TRBV5-8 and TRBJ1-3, with D possibly being TRBD1 (6 bases). Germline V CDR1 and CDR2: SGHTS, YDEGEE. The CDR3 covers 16 residues. V was pared by 2 bases and J by 4 bases, with 16 bases between. The CDR3 coding sequence is TGTGCCAGCAGCTTATCCGGGACGGGGGGCGGAAACACCATATATTTT. It codes for CASSLSGTGGGNTIYF.

The chain links TRBV2 to TRBJ2-7; 9 bases map to TRBD1. The CDR3 consists of 15 residues. Germline CDR1 SNHLY, CDR2 FYNNEI. J gave up 6 bases and V 6 bases, and 12 bases lay outside the gene matches. CDR3 residues: CASSRMGQGTSEQYF. In DNA, the CDR3 is TGTGCCAGCAGCCGTATGGGACAGGGAACGAGCGAGCAGTACTTC.

This chain connects TRBV14 to TRBJ1-6, with unresolved D. The germline V and J ends were trimmed by 4 bases and 9 bases, with 7 bases remaining between them. CDR1 SGHDN and CDR2 FVKESK come from the germline V gene. The CDR3 sequence is 12 residues long. In DNA, the CDR3 is TGTGCCAGCAGCCCAGCCCGTTCACCCCTCCACTTT. Translation gives CASSPARSPLHF.

This chain joins TRBV6-5 and TRBJ1-3; D is perhaps TRBD1 (6 bases). Between the trimmed V and J ends, which lost 6 bases and 7 bases, there was a span of 13 bases. From germline, CDR1 is MNHEY and CDR2 SVGAGI. The CDR3 spans 13 residues. CDR3 bases: TGTGCCAGCAGGGAAACAGGGTCCAACACCATATATTTT. It encodes CASRETGSNTIYF.

V is TRBV7-9 and J is TRBJ2-3; D gene unclear. The CDR3 extends over 14 amino acids. From germline, CDR1 is SEHNR and CDR2 FQNEAQ (reference sequence). With 1 base removed from V and 5 bases from J, the gap between germline ends came to 10 bases. CDR3 nucleotides: TGTGCCAGCAGCTTAGGATCGATAGAAGATACGCAGTATTTT. It codes for CASSLGSIEDTQYF.

The J gene is TRBJ2-7, the V gene TRBV5-8; 7 bases match TRBD1. The CDR3 has 15 amino acids. The V gene's germline CDR1 is SGHTS and CDR2 YDEGEE. J was trimmed by 4 bases and V by 3 bases; bases with no gene match: 10. CDR3 bases: TGTGCCAGCAGCTCCCAGGGGGAGAAGTATTACGAGCAGTACTTC. It encodes CASSSQGEKYYEQYF. Looking up the rest from reference TRBV5-8 and TRBJ2-7 gives the full variable domain: EAGVTQSPTHLIKTRGQQATLRCSPISGHTSVYWYQQALGLGLQFLLWYDEGEERNRGNFPPRFSGRQFPNYSSELNVNALELEDSALYLCASSSQGEKYYEQYFGPGTRLTVT.

To note about this clone: One end of the junction does not line up with germline, which may come from a read error. V usage is TRBV23-1 and J usage is TRBJ2-7; D gene unclear. TRBV23-1 is labeled an ORF, and its function is uncertain. The CDR3 covers 15 residues. The CDR3 DNA sequence: TGCGCCAGCACTCAATCGAAGAGGCAGTTTGCCGAGCAGTACTTC. Protein: CASTQSKRQFAEQYF.

V is TRBV6-1 and J is TRBJ1-1, with TRBD1 matching 10 bases. The CDR3 contains 14 residues. Trimming cost V 8 bases and J 5 bases; bases outside gene matches: 8. Germline V CDR1 and CDR2: MNHNS, SASEGT. For the CDR3, the DNA is TGTGCCAGCGGGGACAGGGGAGTTTCGACTGAAGCTTTCTTT. Protein sequence: CASGDRGVSTEAFF.

This clone is a singleton in its sample. The chain joins TRBV7-2 to TRBJ1-1; weak D call: TRBD1 (6 bases). CDR1 is SGHTA, CDR2 FQGNSA, per germline. The germline V and J ends were trimmed by 2 bases and 1 base, with 8 bases remaining between them. The CDR3 is made up of 14 amino acids. The CDR3 DNA follows: TGTGCCAGCAGCTTACAGACAGGGAACACTGAAGCTTTCTTT. It translates to CASSLQTGNTEAFF.

DNA of the CDR3: TGTGCCAGCAGTTCAGAGGGGCGGGATCAGCCCCAGCATTTT. Protein sequence: CASSSEGRDQPQHF. This rearrangement joins TRBV27 to TRBJ1-5, with a possible D match to TRBD1 (5 bases). The V end lost 4 bases, the J end lost 5 bases, and 12 bases lay between the germline ends. From germline, CDR1 is MNHEY and CDR2 SMNVEV (reference sequence). The CDR3 runs to 14 residues.

A remark on this clone: Other nucleotide sequences in the sample specify the same CDR3. The chain links TRBV4-2 to TRBJ2-7, with 10 bases matching TRBD2. The CDR3 length is 17 residues. Germline V gives CDR1 LGHNA, CDR2 YNFKEQ. V lost 0 bases to trimming and J lost 1 base; unmatched junction nucleotides: 6. The CDR3, as DNA: TGTGCCAGCAGCCAAGAGAGCGGGACTAGCGTGTCCTACGAGCAGTACTTC. It specifies CASSQESGTSVSYEQYF.

This chain uses TRBV28 with TRBJ2-5; perhaps TRBD1 as D (5 bases). The length of the CDR3 is 12 residues. The germline V and J ends were trimmed by 10 bases and 4 bases, with 13 bases remaining between them. CDR1 and CDR2 (germline): MDHEN, SYDVKM. CDR3 DNA: TGTGCCACTGGGGCAGGGCCAGAGACCCAGTACTTC. The encoded protein is CATGAGPETQYF.